This TCR beta chain emerged from a study of T cells in Graves' hyperthyroidism and ophthalmopathy. The CDR3 is 14 residues long. Germline CDR1 LNHNV, CDR2 YYDKDF (reference sequence). With V trimmed by 6 bases and J by 3 bases, 7 bases remained unmatched. It was RNA transcripts that yielded the amplified TCR beta CDR3 regions. The HTBI primer set served for first-round RT-PCR of the TCR CDR3. One entry per CDR3 protein results from TCRdb running MiXCR on the multiplex PCR reads. The profile shows 350,000 to 400,000 distinct CDR3 sequences, over 15% of them singletons. There are many counts of this clonotype.

The source material was blood. This sequence was found in a woman younger than 35 with Graves' hyperthyroidism. This sequence joins TRBV15 and TRBJ2-7; 8 bases are a match to TRBD2. CDR3 amino acids: CATRLETSGYEQYF. The CDR3 DNA is TGTGCCACCAGGTTGGAAACTAGCGGCTACGAGCAGTACTTC.